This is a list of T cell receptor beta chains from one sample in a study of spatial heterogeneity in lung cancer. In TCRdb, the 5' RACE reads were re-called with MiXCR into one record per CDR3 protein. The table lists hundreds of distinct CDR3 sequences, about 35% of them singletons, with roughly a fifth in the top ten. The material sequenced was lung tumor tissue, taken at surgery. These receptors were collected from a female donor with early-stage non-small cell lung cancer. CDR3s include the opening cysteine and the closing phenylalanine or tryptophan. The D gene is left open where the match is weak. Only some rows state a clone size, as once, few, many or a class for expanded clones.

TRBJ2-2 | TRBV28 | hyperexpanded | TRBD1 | CASSEESDRGYSGELFF | TGTGCCAGCAGTGAGGAATCGGACAGGGGATACTCCGGGGAGCTGTTTTTT
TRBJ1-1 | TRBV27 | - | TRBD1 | CASKTGISVRAFF | TGTGCCAGCAAGACAGGGATATCGGTGAGGGCTTTCTTT
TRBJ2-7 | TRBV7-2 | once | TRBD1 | CASSPDRDKSEQYF | TGTGCCAGCAGCCCCGACAGGGACAAATCCGAGCAGTACTTC
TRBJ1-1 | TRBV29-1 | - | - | CSARLREAFF | TGCAGCGCCCGTTTGAGGGAGGCTTTCTTT
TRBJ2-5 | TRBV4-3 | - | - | CASSPQSYQETQYF | TGCGCCAGCAGCCCGCAGTCGTACCAAGAGACCCAGTACTTC
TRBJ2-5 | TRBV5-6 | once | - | CASSLDSRRTQYF | TGTGCCAGCAGCTTGGACAGTCGGCGAACCCAGTACTTC
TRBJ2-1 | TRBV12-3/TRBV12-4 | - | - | CASKSTGWNEQFF | TGTGCCAGCAAGAGTACAGGGTGGAATGAGCAGTTCTTC
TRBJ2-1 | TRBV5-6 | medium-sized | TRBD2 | CASSLEAGGRNEQFF | TGTGCCAGCAGCTTGGAAGCGGGAGGTCGCAATGAGCAGTTCTTC
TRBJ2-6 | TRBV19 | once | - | CASSIAGGGANVLTF | TGTGCCAGTAGTATAGCGGGTGGTGGGGCCAACGTCCTGACTTTC
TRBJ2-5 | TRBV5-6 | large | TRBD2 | CASSQTSGSGMEETQYF | TGTGCCAGCAGCCAGACTAGCGGGAGTGGGATGGAAGAGACCCAGTACTTC
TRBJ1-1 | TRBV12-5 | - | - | CASGPPLGVGVNTEAFF | TGTGCTAGTGGTCCCCCATTGGGGGTCGGAGTGAACACTGAAGCTTTCTTT
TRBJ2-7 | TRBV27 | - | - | CASRRNPMVFDEQYF | TGTGCCTCCCGGCGGAATCCGATGGTATTCGACGAGCAGTACTTC
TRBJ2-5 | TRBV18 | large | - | CASSPRLEFQETQYF | TGTGCCAGCTCACCACGGTTGGAGTTTCAAGAGACCCAGTACTTC
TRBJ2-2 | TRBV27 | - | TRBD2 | CASKKLAGFTGELFF | TGTGCCAGCAAAAAGCTAGCGGGGTTCACCGGGGAGCTGTTTTTT
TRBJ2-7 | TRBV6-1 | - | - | CASSGGTVILEQYF | TGTGCCAGCAGTGGCGGGACCGTCATCTTGGAGCAGTACTTC
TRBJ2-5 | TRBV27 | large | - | CASSLTWGETQYF | TGTGCCAGCAGTTTAACCTGGGGGGAGACCCAGTACTTC
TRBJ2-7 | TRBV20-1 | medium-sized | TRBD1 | CSATGDHEQYF | TGCAGTGCGACAGGGGACCACGAGCAGTACTTC
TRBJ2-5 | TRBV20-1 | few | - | CSAKTRADQETQYF | TGCAGTGCCAAAACCAGGGCCGACCAAGAGACCCAGTACTTC
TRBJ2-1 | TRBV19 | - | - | CASSIHGDHRDEQFF | TGTGCCAGTAGTATCCACGGGGACCACAGGGATGAGCAGTTCTTC
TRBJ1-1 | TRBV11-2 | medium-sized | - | CASSWGTATEAFF | TGTGCCAGCAGCTGGGGCACAGCCACTGAAGCTTTCTTT
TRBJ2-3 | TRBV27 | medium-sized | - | CASSFLAGTDTQYF | TGTGCCAGCAGTTTTTTGGCGGGCACAGATACGCAGTATTTT
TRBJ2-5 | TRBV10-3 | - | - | CAISARTEETQYF | TGTGCCATCAGTGCTAGGACAGAAGAGACCCAGTACTTC
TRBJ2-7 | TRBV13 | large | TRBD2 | CASSLRGAASREQYF | TGTGCCAGCAGCTTGCGGGGGGCGGCTTCTCGCGAGCAGTACTTC
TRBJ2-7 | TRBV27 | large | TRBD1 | CASSSPGTGIYEQYF | TGTGCCAGCAGTTCCCCCGGGACAGGTATCTACGAGCAGTACTTC
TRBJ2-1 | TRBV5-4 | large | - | CASSLLGSSYNEQFF | TGTGCCAGCAGCTTGTTGGGGAGCTCCTACAATGAGCAGTTCTTC
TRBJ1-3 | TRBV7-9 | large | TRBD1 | CASTSDRGGNTIYF | TGTGCCAGCACCTCTGACAGGGGAGGGAACACCATATATTTT
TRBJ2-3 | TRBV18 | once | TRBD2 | CASSPLREGTQYF | TGTGCCAGCTCACCACTCCGGGAGGGTACGCAGTATTTT
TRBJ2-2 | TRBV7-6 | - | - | CASSLGRTGELFF | TGTGCCAGCAGCTTAGGTCGCACCGGGGAGCTGTTTTTT
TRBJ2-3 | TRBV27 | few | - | CASRGVDTDTQYF | TGTGCCAGCAGGGGGGTAGACACAGATACGCAGTATTTT
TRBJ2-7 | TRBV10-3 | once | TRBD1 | CAISEGTGAYEQYF | TGTGCCATCAGTGAAGGGACAGGGGCGTACGAGCAGTACTTC
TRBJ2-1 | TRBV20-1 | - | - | CSARRATSSYNEQFF | TGCAGTGCTAGGAGAGCGACGAGCTCCTACAATGAGCAGTTCTTC
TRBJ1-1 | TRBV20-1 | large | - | CSATREGLNTEAFF | TGCAGTGCTACCCGGGAAGGGCTGAACACTGAAGCTTTCTTT
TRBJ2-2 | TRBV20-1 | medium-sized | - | CSASRAEGGELFF | TGCAGTGCTAGTAGAGCGGAGGGGGGGGAGCTGTTTTTT
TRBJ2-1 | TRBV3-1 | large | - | CASSRSGESNEQFF | TGTGCCAGCAGCCGCTCTGGTGAATCCAATGAGCAGTTCTTC
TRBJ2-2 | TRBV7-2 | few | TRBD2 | CASSGTLAGGPATGELFF | TGTGCCAGCAGCGGTACCCTAGCGGGGGGGCCGGCCACCGGGGAGCTGTTTTTT
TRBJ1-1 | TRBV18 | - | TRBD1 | CASSPQGTGDTEAFF | TGTGCCAGCTCACCCCAAGGGACAGGGGACACTGAAGCTTTCTTT
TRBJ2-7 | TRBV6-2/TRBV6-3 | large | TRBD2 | CASSYAGEGEQYF | TGTGCCAGCAGTTACGCGGGAGAGGGCGAGCAGTACTTC